This TCR beta chain was obtained from a study of blood T cell repertoires in COVID-19. Study as a whole: The United States, Italy and Spain were the sources of the acute and convalescent COVID-19 samples. Sample material is recorded as cDNA or gDNA derived from T cells, B-cell-depleted T cells, or PBMCs.

Germline V gene data show CDR1 as SGHNT and CDR2 as YYREEE (reference sequence). The CDR3 is 15 residues long. Trimming took off 0 bases at V and 0 bases at J, with 8 bases between the two ends. Original analysis: Amplification of reference gene primers was used by the study to estimate nucleated cell counts. Assay: immunoSEQ multiplex PCR; the TCRdb copy retains only in-frame clones and omits some. Clonal size and the V and J genes are those of that table, whereas D and trimming came from the DNA. The profile shows 200,000 to 300,000 clones, roughly 87% of them singletons. The chain links TRBV5-4 to TRBJ2-3; D is possibly TRBD2 (5 bases). The clonotype was recovered from a man between 60 and 75 years old who had recovered from COVID-19. Source material: peripheral blood. In DNA, the CDR3 is TGTGCCAGCAGCTTGGGAGGGATCAGCACAGATACGCAGTATTTT. This sequence encodes CASSLGGISTDTQYF.